This T cell receptor (beta chain) came from a study of T-cell memory formation after mild COVID-19. The overall study: Largely donor-specific TCR clusters were found.

Study outcomes and limitations: Contracting clones localized mainly to CM and EM when CD4+ and mainly to EMRA when CD8+. Pre-infection memory harbored some responding clones, suggesting cross-reactive memory joined.

Using constant-segment primers, 5'RACE produced TCR alpha and TCR beta cDNA libraries carrying sample barcodes and UMIs. MiXCR, run by TCRdb on the 5' RACE reads, gives a single entry per CDR3 protein. The sample includes fewer than 350,000 distinct CDR3 sequences, around 17% of them seen just once. The CDR3 spans 18 residues. Germline loops: CDR1 SGHTA, CDR2 FQGNSA. With respect to this clonotype: As yet, its antigen is unknown. The germline gene is not matched at one end of the junction; a read error may be the cause.

J is TRBJ2-1 and V is TRBV7-2; TRBD2 aligns across 12 bases. The sequence was obtained from a man between 18 and 29 years old who had mild COVID-19 (a few samples of this study predate the infection). Cell type and time point are not known. Sequencing was carried out using PBMCs or a T cell subset sorted from them (not recorded which). For the CDR3, the DNA is TGTGCCAGCAGCGTAGCGCGAGCTAGCGGGGGGGCGGGCAATGAGCAGTTCTTC. Encoded protein: CASSVARASGGAGNEQFF.